A selection of T cell receptor beta chains follows, all from one sample in a study of cytomegalovirus exposure and HLA in healthy donors. TCRdb's table, derived via immunoSEQ multiplex PCR, lists solely in-frame clones and lacks some. The profile shows roughly 160,000 clones, 60% to 80% of them singletons. Sequenced sample: PBMCs. The receptors stem from a man in his 60s in good health and CMV-seronegative. CDR3s include the opening cysteine and the closing phenylalanine or tryptophan. Fields, in order: J gene, clone size, V gene, D gene, CDR3 protein, CDR3 DNA. The D gene is left open where the match is weak. Size is omitted from some rows. Given values are once, few, many or a class for expanded clones.

J gene: TRBJ1-2; clone size: -; V gene: TRBV16; D gene: TRBD1; CDR3 protein: CASSQYQGAVYGYTF; CDR3 DNA: TGTGCCAGCAGCCAATACCAGGGGGCAGTCTATGGCTACACCTTC
J gene: TRBJ1-6; clone size: -; V gene: TRBV27; D gene: -; CDR3 protein: CASSLGHSPLHF; CDR3 DNA: TGTGCCAGCAGTTTGGGACACTCACCCCTCCACTTT
J gene: TRBJ1-5; clone size: -; V gene: TRBV7-2; D gene: TRBD1; CDR3 protein: CASSDRGFNQPQHF; CDR3 DNA: TGTGCCAGCAGCGACAGGGGGTTCAATCAGCCCCAGCATTTT
J gene: TRBJ2-7; clone size: few; V gene: TRBV28; D gene: TRBD2; CDR3 protein: CASSPGTSGKYEQYF; CDR3 DNA: TGTGCCAGCAGTCCAGGGACTAGCGGGAAGTACGAGCAGTACTTC
J gene: TRBJ1-5; clone size: -; V gene: TRBV28; D gene: -; CDR3 protein: CASSFYGRENQPQHF; CDR3 DNA: TGTGCCAGCAGTTTTTACGGCAGGGAAAATCAGCCCCAGCATTTT
J gene: TRBJ2-2; clone size: -; V gene: TRBV9; D gene: -; CDR3 protein: CASSPYDSTGELFF; CDR3 DNA: TGTGCCAGCAGCCCATACGACAGCACCGGGGAGCTGTTTTTT
J gene: TRBJ1-2; clone size: -; V gene: TRBV6-1; D gene: TRBD1; CDR3 protein: CASSGRTGFYGYTF; CDR3 DNA: TGTGCCAGCAGTGGGAGGACAGGCTTCTATGGCTACACCTTC
J gene: TRBJ2-5; clone size: -; V gene: TRBV7-8; D gene: -; CDR3 protein: CASSFTEQETQYF; CDR3 DNA: TGTGCCAGCAGCTTTACAGAACAAGAGACCCAGTACTTC
J gene: TRBJ2-2; clone size: -; V gene: TRBV18; D gene: -; CDR3 protein: CASSPLRLEKTNTGELFF; CDR3 DNA: TGTGCCAGCTCACCGCTCCGACTAGAGAAGACGAACACCGGGGAGCTGTTTTTT
J gene: TRBJ2-5; clone size: -; V gene: TRBV9; D gene: -; CDR3 protein: CASSPSRGRHQETQYF; CDR3 DNA: TGTGCCAGCAGCCCCAGCCGGGGTAGGCATCAAGAGACCCAGTACTTC
J gene: TRBJ2-7; clone size: -; V gene: TRBV7-2; D gene: TRBD1; CDR3 protein: CASSLEVGQDISYEQYF; CDR3 DNA: TGTGCCAGCAGCTTAGAAGTAGGACAGGACATCTCCTACGAGCAGTACTTC
J gene: TRBJ2-3; clone size: -; V gene: TRBV11-3; D gene: -; CDR3 protein: CASSLLTGGTDTQYF; CDR3 DNA: TGTGCCAGCAGCTTACTGACGGGGGGCACAGATACGCAGTATTTT
J gene: TRBJ2-2; clone size: -; V gene: TRBV5-1; D gene: TRBD2; CDR3 protein: CASSLVPSGGENTGELFF; CDR3 DNA: TGCGCCAGCAGCTTGGTTCCTAGCGGGGGGGAGAACACCGGGGAGCTGTTTTTT
J gene: TRBJ2-1; clone size: -; V gene: TRBV4-3; D gene: -; CDR3 protein: CASSQRRGADYNEQFF; CDR3 DNA: TGCGCCAGCAGCCAACGTCGGGGGGCTGACTACAATGAGCAGTTCTTC
J gene: TRBJ1-5; clone size: -; V gene: TRBV13; D gene: -; CDR3 protein: CASSLGLLRAAGINQPQHF; CDR3 DNA: TGTGCCAGCAGCTTAGGCCTACTCCGGGCTGCAGGGATCAATCAGCCCCAGCATTTT
J gene: TRBJ2-7; clone size: -; V gene: TRBV5-4; D gene: TRBD2; CDR3 protein: CASRPGLAGPTRAYEQYF; CDR3 DNA: TGTGCCAGCAGGCCGGGACTAGCGGGCCCAACCCGTGCCTACGAGCAGTACTTC
J gene: TRBJ1-5; clone size: once; V gene: TRBV5-6; D gene: -; CDR3 protein: CASSRENQPQHF; CDR3 DNA: TGTGCCAGCAGCAGGGAGAATCAGCCCCAGCATTTT
J gene: TRBJ1-3; clone size: -; V gene: TRBV5-1; D gene: -; CDR3 protein: CASSLGDFGAIYF; CDR3 DNA: TGCGCCAGCAGCTTGGGAGACTTCGGGGCCATATATTTT
J gene: TRBJ2-3; clone size: -; V gene: TRBV4-2; D gene: -; CDR3 protein: CASSQDGGDTQYF; CDR3 DNA: TGTGCCAGCAGCCAAGATGGAGGTGATACGCAGTATTTT
J gene: TRBJ1-2; clone size: -; V gene: TRBV6-5; D gene: -; CDR3 protein: CASSYNGGYSYGYTF; CDR3 DNA: TGTGCCAGCAGTTACAATGGGGGCTATAGCTATGGCTACACCTTC
J gene: TRBJ2-7; clone size: -; V gene: TRBV27; D gene: -; CDR3 protein: CASSLRLGRTYEQYF; CDR3 DNA: TGTGCCAGCAGTTTAAGACTAGGAAGGACCTACGAGCAGTACTTC
J gene: TRBJ2-1; clone size: -; V gene: TRBV6-1; D gene: TRBD2; CDR3 protein: CASSPLAGGYNEQFF; CDR3 DNA: TGTGCCAGCAGTCCTCTAGCGGGGGGGTACAATGAGCAGTTCTTC
J gene: TRBJ2-3; clone size: -; V gene: TRBV28; D gene: -; CDR3 protein: CASSPSVSRRVTDTQYF; CDR3 DNA: TGTGCCAGCAGTCCTAGCGTTAGCCGAAGAGTCACAGATACGCAGTATTTT
J gene: TRBJ2-2; clone size: -; V gene: TRBV10-3; D gene: -; CDR3 protein: CAISYRENTGELFF; CDR3 DNA: TGTGCCATCAGTTACAGGGAGAACACCGGGGAGCTGTTTTTT
J gene: TRBJ1-6; clone size: -; V gene: TRBV5-1; D gene: TRBD1; CDR3 protein: CASSFQGASPLHF; CDR3 DNA: TGCGCCAGCAGCTTTCAGGGGGCCTCACCCCTCCACTTT
J gene: TRBJ1-4; clone size: -; V gene: TRBV9; D gene: -; CDR3 protein: CASSVGEGRVEKLFF; CDR3 DNA: TGTGCCAGCAGCGTAGGGGAGGGGCGAGTGGAAAAACTGTTTTTT
J gene: TRBJ2-7; clone size: -; V gene: TRBV29-1; D gene: TRBD1; CDR3 protein: CSVVTGQGAYEQYF; CDR3 DNA: TGCAGCGTCGTTACGGGACAGGGGGCCTACGAGCAGTACTTC
J gene: TRBJ1-6; clone size: -; V gene: TRBV28; D gene: TRBD1; CDR3 protein: CASSRDRGFSPLHF; CDR3 DNA: TGTGCCAGCAGCCGTGACAGGGGGTTTTCACCCCTCCACTTT
J gene: TRBJ2-1; clone size: -; V gene: TRBV7-2; D gene: TRBD2; CDR3 protein: CASSLDSGGHNEQFF; CDR3 DNA: TGTGCCAGCAGCTTAGATTCGGGAGGTCACAATGAGCAGTTCTTC
J gene: TRBJ1-2; clone size: -; V gene: TRBV19; D gene: -; CDR3 protein: CASSIQGPGGSYTF; CDR3 DNA: TGTGCCAGTAGTATTCAGGGACCTGGAGGGAGCTACACCTTC
J gene: TRBJ2-3; clone size: -; V gene: TRBV28; D gene: TRBD1; CDR3 protein: CASSSGQTTDTQYF; CDR3 DNA: TGTGCCAGCAGTTCGGGACAGACCACAGATACGCAGTATTTT
J gene: TRBJ1-6; clone size: -; V gene: TRBV4-3; D gene: -; CDR3 protein: CASSQSGTYNSPLHF; CDR3 DNA: TGCGCCAGCAGCCAGTCAGGGACCTATAATTCACCCCTCCACTTT